This T cell receptor beta chain was recorded in a study of cytomegalovirus exposure and HLA in healthy donors. For this clone: No antigen is known for it.

The study's findings and limits: TCR beta sequences numbering 15,000 to 20,000 were associated with HLA alleles at 0.05 false discovery rate in a later analysis. In a later analysis, the majority of CMV-associated beta chains seemingly showed HLA restriction. According to the study, some 160 TCR beta chains were cytomegalovirus-associated.

In the PCR, 60 Vbeta and 13 Jbeta primers were used. Measured with immunoSEQ multiplex PCR; TCRdb has only the in-frame clones, and not every one. The sample table sets out about 43,000 clones. Sequencing was done on a sample of PBMCs. The sequence derives from a woman aged 25 to 39 in good health and CMV-seronegative.

The CDR3 spells CASSAPGQGFYNEQFF. The CDR3 coding sequence is TGTGCCAGCAGCGCACCGGGACAGGGATTCTACAATGAGCAGTTCTTC. The rearrangement uses TRBV9 and TRBJ2-1; 9 bases fit TRBD1. V dropped 3 bases and J dropped 3; count of bases not matched to a gene: 7. The CDR3 spans 16 residues. CDR1 is SGDLS and CDR2 is YYNGEE in the germline V gene.